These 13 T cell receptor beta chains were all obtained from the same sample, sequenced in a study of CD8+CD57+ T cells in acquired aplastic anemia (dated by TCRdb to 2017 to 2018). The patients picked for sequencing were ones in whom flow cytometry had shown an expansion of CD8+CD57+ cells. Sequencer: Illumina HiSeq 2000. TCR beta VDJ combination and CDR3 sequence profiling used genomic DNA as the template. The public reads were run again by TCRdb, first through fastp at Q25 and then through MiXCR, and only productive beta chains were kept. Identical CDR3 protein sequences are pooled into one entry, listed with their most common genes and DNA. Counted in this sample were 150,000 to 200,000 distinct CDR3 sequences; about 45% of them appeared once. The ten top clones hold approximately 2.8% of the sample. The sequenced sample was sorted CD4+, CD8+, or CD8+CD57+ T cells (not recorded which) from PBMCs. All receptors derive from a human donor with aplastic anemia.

The DNA for the CDR3 is TGCGCCAGCAAGACCCTTATTTCAACCAATTCACCCCTCCACTTT. Translated, it gives CASKTLISTNSPLHF. The V call is TRBV5-1, the J call TRBJ1-6; D is unclear. The CDR3 totals 15 residues. The V gene lost 6 bases and the J gene lost 7 bases, with 17 bases spanning the gap. Germline V CDR1 and CDR2: SGHRS, YFSETQ.

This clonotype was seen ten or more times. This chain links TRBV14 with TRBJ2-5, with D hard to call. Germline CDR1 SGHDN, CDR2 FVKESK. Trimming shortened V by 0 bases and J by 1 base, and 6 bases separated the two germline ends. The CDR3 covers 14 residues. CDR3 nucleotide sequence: TGTGCCAGCAGCCAAGACGCCTCCCAAGAGACCCAGTACTTC. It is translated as CASSQDASQETQYF.

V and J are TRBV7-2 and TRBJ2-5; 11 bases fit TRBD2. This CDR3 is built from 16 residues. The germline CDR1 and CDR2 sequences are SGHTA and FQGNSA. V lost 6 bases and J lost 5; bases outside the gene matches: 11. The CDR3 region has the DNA TGTGCCAGCAGTTGGCCGACTAGCGGGGCGGCGGAGACCCAGTACTTC. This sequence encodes CASSWPTSGAAETQYF.

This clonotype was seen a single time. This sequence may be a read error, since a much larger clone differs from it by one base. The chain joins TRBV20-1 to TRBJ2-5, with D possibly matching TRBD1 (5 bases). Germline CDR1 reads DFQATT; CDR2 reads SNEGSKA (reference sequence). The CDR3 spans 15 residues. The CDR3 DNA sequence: TGCAGTGCTAGAGCGTTGACAGCACTCCAAGAGGCCCAGTACTTC. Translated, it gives CSARALTALQEAQYF.

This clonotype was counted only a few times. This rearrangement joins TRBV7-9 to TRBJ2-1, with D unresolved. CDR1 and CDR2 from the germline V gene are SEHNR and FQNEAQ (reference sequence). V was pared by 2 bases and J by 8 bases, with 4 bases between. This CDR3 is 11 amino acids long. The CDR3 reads CASSLYDEQFF. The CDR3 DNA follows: TGTGCCAGCAGCTTATATGATGAGCAGTTCTTC.

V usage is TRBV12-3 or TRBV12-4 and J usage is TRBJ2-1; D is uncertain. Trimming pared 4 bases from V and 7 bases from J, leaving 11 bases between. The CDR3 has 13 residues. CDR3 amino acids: CASSSSGPNEQFF. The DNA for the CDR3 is TGTGCCAGCAGTTCCTCCGGTCCGAATGAGCAGTTCTTC.

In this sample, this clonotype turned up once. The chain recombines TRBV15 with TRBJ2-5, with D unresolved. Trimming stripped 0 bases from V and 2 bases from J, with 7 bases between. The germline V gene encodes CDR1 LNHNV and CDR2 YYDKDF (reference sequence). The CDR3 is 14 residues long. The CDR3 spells CATSRDGEQETQYF. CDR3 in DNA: TGTGCCACCAGCAGAGATGGGGAACAAGAGACCCAGTACTTC.

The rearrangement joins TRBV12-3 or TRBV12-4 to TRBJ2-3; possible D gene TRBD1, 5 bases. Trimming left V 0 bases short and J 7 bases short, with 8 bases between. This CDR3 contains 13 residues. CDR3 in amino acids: CASSLAGPNTQYF. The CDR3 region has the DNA TGTGCCAGCAGTTTAGCGGGGCCTAATACGCAGTATTTT.

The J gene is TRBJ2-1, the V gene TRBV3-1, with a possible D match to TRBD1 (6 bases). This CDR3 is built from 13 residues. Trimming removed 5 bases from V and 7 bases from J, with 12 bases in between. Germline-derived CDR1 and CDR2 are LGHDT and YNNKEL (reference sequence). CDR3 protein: CASSLIQGNEQFF. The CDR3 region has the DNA TGTGCCAGCAGCTTGATACAGGGTAATGAGCAGTTCTTC.

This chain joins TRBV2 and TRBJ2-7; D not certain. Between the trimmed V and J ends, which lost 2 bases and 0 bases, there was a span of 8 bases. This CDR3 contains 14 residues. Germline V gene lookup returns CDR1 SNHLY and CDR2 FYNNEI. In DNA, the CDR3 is TGTGCCAGCAGTGAATTGGCAGACTCCTACGAGCAGTACTTC. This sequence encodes CASSELADSYEQYF.

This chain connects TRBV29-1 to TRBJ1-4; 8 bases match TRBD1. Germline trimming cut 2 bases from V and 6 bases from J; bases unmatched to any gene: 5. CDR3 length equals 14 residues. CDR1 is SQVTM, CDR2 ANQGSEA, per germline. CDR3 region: CSVERQGAYEKLFF. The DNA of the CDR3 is TGCAGCGTTGAAAGGCAGGGGGCTTATGAAAAACTGTTTTTT.

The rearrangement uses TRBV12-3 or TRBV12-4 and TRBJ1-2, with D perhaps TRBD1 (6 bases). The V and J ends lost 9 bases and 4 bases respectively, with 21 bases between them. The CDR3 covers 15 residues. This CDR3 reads CASSNREVVSYGYTF. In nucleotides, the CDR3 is TGTGCCAGTAGTAACAGGGAAGTGGTGAGCTATGGCTACACCTTC.

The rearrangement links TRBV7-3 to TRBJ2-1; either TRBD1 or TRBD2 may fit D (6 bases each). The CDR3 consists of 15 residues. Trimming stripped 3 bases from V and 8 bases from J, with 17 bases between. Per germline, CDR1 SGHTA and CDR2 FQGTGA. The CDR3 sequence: CASSFRGPGQDEQFF. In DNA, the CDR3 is TGTGCCAGCAGCTTCCGGGGGCCCGGTCAAGATGAGCAGTTCTTC. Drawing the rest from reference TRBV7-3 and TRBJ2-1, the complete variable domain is GAGVSQTPSNKVTEKGKYVELRCDPISGHTALYWYRQSLGQGPEFLIYFQGTGAADDSGLPNDRFFAVRPEGSVSTLKIQRTERGDSAVYLCASSFRGPGQDEQFFGPGTRLTVL.